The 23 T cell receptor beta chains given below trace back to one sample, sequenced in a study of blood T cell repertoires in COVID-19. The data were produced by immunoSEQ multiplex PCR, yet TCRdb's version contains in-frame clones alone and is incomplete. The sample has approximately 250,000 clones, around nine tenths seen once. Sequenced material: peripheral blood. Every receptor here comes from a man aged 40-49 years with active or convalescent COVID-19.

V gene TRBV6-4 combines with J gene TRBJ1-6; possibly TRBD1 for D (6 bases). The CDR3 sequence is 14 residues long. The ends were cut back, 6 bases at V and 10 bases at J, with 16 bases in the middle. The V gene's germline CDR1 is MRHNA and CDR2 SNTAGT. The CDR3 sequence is CASSVGDTGSPLHF. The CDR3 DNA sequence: TGTGCCAGCAGCGTAGGGGACACCGGGTCACCCCTCCACTTT.

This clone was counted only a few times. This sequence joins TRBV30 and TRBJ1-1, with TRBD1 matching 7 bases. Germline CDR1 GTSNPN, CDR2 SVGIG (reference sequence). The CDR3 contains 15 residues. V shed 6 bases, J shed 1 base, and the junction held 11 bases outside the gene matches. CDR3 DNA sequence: TGTGCCTGTCCAAAGGTGGGGACAGAGAACACTGAAGCTTTCTTT. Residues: CACPKVGTENTEAFF.

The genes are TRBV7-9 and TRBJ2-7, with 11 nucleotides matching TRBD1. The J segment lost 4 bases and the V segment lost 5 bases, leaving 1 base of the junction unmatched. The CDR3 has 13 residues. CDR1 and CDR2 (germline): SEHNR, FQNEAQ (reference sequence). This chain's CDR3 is CASSGTGGYEQYF. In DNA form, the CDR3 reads TGTGCCAGCAGCGGGACAGGGGGATACGAGCAGTACTTC.

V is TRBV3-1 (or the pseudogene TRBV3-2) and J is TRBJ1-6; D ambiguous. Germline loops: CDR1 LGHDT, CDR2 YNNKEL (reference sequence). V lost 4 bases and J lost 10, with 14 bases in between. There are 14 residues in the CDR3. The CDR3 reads CASSPKWGGSPLHF. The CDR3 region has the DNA TGTGCCAGCAGCCCAAAATGGGGAGGGTCACCCCTCCACTTT.

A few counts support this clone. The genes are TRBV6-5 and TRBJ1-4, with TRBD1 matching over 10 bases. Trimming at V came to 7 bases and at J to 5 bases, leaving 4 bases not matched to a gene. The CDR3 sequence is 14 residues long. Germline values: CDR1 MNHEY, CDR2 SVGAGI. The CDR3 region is CASISGQGNEKLFF. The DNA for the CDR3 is TGTGCCAGCATCTCGGGACAGGGGAATGAAAAACTGTTTTTT.

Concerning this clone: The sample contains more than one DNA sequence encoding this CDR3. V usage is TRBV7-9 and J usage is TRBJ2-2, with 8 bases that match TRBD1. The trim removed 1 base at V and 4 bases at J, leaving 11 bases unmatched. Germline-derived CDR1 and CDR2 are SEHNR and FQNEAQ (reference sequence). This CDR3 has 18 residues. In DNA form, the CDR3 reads TGTGCCAGCAGCTTAGATTACTCCGGGACAGGACCCACCGGGGAGCTGTTTTTT. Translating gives CASSLDYSGTGPTGELFF.

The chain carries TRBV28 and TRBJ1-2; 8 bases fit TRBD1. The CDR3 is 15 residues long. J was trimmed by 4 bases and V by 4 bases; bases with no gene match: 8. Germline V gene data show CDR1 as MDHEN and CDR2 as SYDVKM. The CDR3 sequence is CASSWADRGGYGYTF. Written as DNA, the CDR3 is TGTGCCAGCAGTTGGGCAGACAGGGGAGGCTATGGCTACACCTTC.

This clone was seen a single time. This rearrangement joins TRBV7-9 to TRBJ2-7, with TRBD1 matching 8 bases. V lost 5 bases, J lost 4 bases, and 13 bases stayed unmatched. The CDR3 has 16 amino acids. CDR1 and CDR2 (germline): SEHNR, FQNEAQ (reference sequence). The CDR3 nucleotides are TGTGCCAGCAGCCAAATGGACAGGGCGGGATGGTACGAGCAGTACTTC. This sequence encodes CASSQMDRAGWYEQYF.

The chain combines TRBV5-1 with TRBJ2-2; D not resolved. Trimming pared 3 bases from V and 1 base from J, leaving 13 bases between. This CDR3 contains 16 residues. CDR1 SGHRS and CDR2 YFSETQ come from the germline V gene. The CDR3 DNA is TGCGCCAGCAGCTCGGCGGCAAACTGGAACACCGGGGAGCTGTTTTTT. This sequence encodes CASSSAANWNTGELFF.

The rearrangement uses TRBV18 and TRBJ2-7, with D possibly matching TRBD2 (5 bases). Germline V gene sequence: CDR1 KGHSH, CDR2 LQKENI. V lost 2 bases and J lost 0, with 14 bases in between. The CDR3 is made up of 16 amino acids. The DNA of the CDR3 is TGTGCCAGCTCACCAATTCCCGGGATAAGCTCCTACGAGCAGTACTTC. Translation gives CASSPIPGISSYEQYF.

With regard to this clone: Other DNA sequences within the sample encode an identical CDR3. DNA of the CDR3: TGTGCCAGCAGTGCGAGCGGGAGTATGGGGACAGATACGCAGTATTTT. This encodes CASSASGSMGTDTQYF. V is TRBV2 and J is TRBJ2-3, with TRBD2 matching over 8 bases. J lost 3 bases, V lost 4 bases, and 9 bases had no gene match. The CDR3 totals 16 residues. The germline V gene has CDR1 SNHLY and CDR2 FYNNEI.

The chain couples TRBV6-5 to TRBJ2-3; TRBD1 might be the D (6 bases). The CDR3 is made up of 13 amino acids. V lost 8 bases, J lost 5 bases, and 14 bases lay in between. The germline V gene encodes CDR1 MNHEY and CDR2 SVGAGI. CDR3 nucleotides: TGTGCCAGCCGGGACAACGTCCAAGATACGCAGTATTTT. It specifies CASRDNVQDTQYF.

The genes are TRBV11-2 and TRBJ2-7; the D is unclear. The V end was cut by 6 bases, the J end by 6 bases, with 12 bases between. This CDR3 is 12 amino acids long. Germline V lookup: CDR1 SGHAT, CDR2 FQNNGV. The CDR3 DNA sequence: TGTGCCAGCAGACTATCGGAGCCCGAGCAGTACTTC. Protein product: CASRLSEPEQYF.

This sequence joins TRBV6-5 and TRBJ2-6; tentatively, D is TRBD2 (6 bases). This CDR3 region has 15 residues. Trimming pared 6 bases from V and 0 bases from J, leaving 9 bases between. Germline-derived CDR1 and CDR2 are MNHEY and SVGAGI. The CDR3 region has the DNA TGTGCCAGCAGGGGGGGAAGCTCTGGGGCCAACGTCCTGACTTTC. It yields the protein CASRGGSSGANVLTF.

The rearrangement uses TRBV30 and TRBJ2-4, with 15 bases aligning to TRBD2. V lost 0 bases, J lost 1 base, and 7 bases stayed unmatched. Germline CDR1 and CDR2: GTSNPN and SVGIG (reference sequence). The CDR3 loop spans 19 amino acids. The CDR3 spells CAWSVTRTSGRGAKNIQYF. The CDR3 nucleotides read TGTGCCTGGAGTGTTACCCGGACTAGCGGGAGGGGGGCCAAAAACATTCAGTACTTC. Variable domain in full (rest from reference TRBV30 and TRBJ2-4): SQTIHQWPATLVQPVGSPLSLECTVEGTSNPNLYWYRQAAGRGLQLLFYSVGIGQISSEVPQNLSASRPQDRQFILSSKKLLLSDSGFYLCAWSVTRTSGRGAKNIQYFGAGTRLSVL.

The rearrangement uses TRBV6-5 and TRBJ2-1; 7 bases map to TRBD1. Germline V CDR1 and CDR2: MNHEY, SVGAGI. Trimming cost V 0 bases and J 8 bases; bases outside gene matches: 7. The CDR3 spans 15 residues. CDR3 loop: CASSYSTGTGHEQFF. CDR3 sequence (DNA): TGTGCCAGCAGTTACTCGACAGGGACGGGCCATGAGCAGTTCTTC.

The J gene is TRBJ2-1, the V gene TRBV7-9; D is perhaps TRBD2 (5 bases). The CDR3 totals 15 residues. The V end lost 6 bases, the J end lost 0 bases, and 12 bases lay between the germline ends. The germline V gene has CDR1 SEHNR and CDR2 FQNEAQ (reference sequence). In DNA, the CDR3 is TGTGCCAGCAGACGGACTCTGAGCTCCTACAATGAGCAGTTCTTC. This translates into CASRRTLSSYNEQFF.

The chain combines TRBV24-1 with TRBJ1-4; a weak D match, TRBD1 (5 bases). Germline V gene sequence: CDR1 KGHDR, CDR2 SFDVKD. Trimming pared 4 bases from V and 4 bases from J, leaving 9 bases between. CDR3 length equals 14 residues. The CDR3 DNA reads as TGTGCCACCAGTGACAGGGCTGGTAATGAAAAACTGTTTTTT. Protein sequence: CATSDRAGNEKLFF.

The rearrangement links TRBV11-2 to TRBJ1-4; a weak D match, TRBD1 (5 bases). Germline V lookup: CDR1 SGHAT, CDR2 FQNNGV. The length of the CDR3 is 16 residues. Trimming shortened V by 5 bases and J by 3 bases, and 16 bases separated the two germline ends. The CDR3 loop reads CASSLSPQAANEKLFF. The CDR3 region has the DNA TGTGCCAGCAGCCTATCCCCACAGGCGGCTAATGAAAAACTGTTTTTT. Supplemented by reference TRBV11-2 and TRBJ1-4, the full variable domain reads EAGVAQSPRYKIIEKRQSVAFWCNPISGHATLYWYQQILGQGPKLLIQFQNNGVVDDSQLPKDRFSAERLKGVDSTLKIQPAKLEDSAVYLCASSLSPQAANEKLFFGSGTQLSVL.

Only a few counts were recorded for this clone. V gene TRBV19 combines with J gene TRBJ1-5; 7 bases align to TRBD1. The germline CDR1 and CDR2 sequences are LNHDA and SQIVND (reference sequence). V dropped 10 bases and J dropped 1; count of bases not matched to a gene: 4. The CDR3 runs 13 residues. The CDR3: CATGQESNQPQHF. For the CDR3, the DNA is TGTGCCACCGGACAGGAAAGCAATCAGCCCCAGCATTTT.

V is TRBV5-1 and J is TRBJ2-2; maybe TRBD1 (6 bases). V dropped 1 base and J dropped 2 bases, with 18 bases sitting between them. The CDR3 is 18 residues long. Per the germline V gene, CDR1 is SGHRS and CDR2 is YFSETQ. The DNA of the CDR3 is TGCGCCAGCAGCTTGCCTGCTTACCGGGACACTAACACCGGGGAGCTGTTTTTT. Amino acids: CASSLPAYRDTNTGELFF.

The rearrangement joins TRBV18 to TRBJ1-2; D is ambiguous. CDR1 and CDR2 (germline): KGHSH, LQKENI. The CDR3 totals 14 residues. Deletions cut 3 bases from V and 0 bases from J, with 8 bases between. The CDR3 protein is CASSPQASNYGYTF. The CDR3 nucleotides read TGTGCCAGCTCACCGCAGGCCTCTAACTATGGCTACACCTTC.

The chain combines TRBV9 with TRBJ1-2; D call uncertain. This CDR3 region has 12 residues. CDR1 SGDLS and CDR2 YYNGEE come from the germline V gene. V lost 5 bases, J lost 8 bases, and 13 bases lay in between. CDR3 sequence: CASRSTDAGYTF. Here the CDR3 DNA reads TGTGCCAGCAGATCGACTGACGCCGGCTACACCTTC.